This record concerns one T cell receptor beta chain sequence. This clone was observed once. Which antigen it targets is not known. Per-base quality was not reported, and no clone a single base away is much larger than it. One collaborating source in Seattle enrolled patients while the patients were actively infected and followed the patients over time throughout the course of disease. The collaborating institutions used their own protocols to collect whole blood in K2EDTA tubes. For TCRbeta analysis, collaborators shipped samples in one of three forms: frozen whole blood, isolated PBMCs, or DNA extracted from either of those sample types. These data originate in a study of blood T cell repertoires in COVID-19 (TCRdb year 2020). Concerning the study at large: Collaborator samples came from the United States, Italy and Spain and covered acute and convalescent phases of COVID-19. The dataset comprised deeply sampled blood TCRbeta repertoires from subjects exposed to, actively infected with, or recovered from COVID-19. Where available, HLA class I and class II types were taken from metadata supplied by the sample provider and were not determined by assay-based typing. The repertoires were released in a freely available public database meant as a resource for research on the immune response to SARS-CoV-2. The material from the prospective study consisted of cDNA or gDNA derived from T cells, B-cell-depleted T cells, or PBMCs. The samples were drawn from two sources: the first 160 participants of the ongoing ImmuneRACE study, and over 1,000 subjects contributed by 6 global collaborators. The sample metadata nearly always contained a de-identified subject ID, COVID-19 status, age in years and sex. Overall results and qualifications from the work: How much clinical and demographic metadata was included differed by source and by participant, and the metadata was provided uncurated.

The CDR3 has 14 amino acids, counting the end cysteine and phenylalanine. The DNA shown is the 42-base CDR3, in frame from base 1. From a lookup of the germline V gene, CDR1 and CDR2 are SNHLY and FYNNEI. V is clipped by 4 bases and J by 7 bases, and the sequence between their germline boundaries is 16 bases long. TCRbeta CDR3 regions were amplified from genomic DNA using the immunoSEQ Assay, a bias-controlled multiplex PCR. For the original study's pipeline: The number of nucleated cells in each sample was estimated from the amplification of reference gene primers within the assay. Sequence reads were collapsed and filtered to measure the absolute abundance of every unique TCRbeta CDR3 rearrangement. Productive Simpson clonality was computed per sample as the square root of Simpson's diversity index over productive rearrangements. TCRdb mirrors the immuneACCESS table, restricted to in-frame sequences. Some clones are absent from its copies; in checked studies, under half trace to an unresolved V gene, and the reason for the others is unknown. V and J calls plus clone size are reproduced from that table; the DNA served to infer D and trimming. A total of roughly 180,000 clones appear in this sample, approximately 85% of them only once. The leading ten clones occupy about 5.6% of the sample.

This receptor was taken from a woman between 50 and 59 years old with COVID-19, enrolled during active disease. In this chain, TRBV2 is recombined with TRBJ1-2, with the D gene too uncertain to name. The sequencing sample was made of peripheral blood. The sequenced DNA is TGTGCCAGCAGTGTAGCGGCCCCAGAGGTTGGCTACACCTTC. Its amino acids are CASSVAAPEVGYTF.